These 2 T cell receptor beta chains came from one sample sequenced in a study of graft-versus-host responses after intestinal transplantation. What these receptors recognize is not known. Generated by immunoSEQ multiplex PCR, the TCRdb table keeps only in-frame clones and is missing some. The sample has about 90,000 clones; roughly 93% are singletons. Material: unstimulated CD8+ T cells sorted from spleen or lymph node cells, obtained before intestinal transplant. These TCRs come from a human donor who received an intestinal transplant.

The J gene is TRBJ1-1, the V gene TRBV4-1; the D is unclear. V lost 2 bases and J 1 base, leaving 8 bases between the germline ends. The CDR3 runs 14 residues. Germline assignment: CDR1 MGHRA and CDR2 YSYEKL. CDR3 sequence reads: CASSQNGENTEAFF. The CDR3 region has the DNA TGCGCCAGCAGCCAAAACGGAGAGAACACTGAAGCTTTCTTT.

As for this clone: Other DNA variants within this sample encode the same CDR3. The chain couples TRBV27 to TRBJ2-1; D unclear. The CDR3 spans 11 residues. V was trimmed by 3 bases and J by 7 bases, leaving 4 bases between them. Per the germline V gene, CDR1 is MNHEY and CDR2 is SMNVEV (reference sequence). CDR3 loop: CASSLYNEQFF. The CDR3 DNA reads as TGTGCCAGCAGTTTGTATAATGAGCAGTTCTTC.